This TCR beta chain was captured in a study of OX40 agonist ivuxolimab in advanced cancers. At the level of the study: Of the patients, three showed partial responses, one with hepatocellular carcinoma and two with cutaneous melanoma.

V was clipped by 3 bases and J by 2 bases, with 15 bases between them. The CDR3 extends over 16 amino acids. Germline-derived CDR1 and CDR2 are SGDLS and YYNGEE. Sequencing was performed with immunoSEQ multiplex PCR; in TCRdb, only in-frame clones are kept and a portion is missing. The sample has about 59,000 clones, 80% to 95% seen once. On this clone: Its specificity is not known.

General study points: In the 0.1 to 3.0 mg/kg range, CD4+ and CD8+ blood T cells had expanded clonally by week 6. Several nonresponders also turned out to have low normalized T-cell clonal expansion.

The sequence came from an adult with an advanced solid tumor such as melanoma, head and neck, liver or kidney cancer. The genes are TRBV9 and TRBJ2-1, with a weak D call TRBD2 (6 bases). The material sequenced was CD4+ or CD8+ T cells sorted from blood, taken in a trial of the OX40 agonist ivuxolimab. The CDR3 DNA reads TGTGCCAGCAGCGCCCTTCGGGGCGGGGCCTACAATGAGCAGTTCTTC. Its translation: CASSALRGGAYNEQFF.